The 24 T cell receptor beta chains below were found in one sample sequenced in a study of T cell repertoires in cytomegalovirus infection. In TCRdb, the reads were re-called with MiXCR into one record per CDR3 protein. The sample records 200,000 to 300,000 distinct CDR3 sequences, approximately 10% being singletons. Sequencing used PBMCs. The receptor source for this set is a human donor in good health (CMV status not recorded). Some clones in this sample may be carry-over from other donors' samples.

Ten or more counts support this clonotype. J is TRBJ1-2 and V is TRBV12-3 or TRBV12-4, with TRBD1 matching over 7 bases. Germline trimming cut 6 bases from V and 0 bases from J; bases unmatched to any gene: 7. This CDR3 is 15 amino acids long. CDR3 loop: CASSRDRESNYGYTF. The CDR3 DNA sequence: TGTGCCAGCAGCCGAGACAGGGAGTCTAACTATGGCTACACCTTC.

This clonotype was counted many times. The CDR3 spells CASSSPVLAGGPETQYF. CDR3 bases: TGTGCCAGCAGTTCACCCGTACTAGCGGGGGGGCCGGAGACCCAGTACTTC. The chain carries TRBV2 and TRBJ2-5; 13 positions agree with TRBD2. This CDR3 is 17 amino acids long. The V gene's germline CDR1 is SNHLY and CDR2 FYNNEI. Unmatched junction bases numbered 11, after V lost 5 bases and J lost 5 bases.

This clonotype has at least ten counts. This chain connects TRBV7-2 to TRBJ2-2; D uncertain. CDR3 length: 15 residues. Germline loops: CDR1 SGHTA, CDR2 FQGNSA. Trimming pared 5 bases from V and 1 base from J, leaving 11 bases between. The CDR3 sequence is CASSPRAENTGELFF. The CDR3 DNA reads as TGTGCCAGCAGCCCCCGGGCCGAGAACACCGGGGAGCTGTTTTTT.

This clonotype was seen a handful of times. This chain uses TRBV28 with TRBJ1-1, with D perhaps TRBD1 (5 bases). Germline V gene lookup returns CDR1 MDHEN and CDR2 SYDVKM. The germline V and J ends were trimmed by 5 bases and 7 bases, with 17 bases remaining between them. The CDR3 has 14 amino acids. The CDR3 DNA reads as TGTGCCAGCAGTACCCGAACCGGGGGAATTGAAGCTTTCTTT. Amino acid sequence: CASSTRTGGIEAFF.

DNA for the CDR3: TGCGCCAGCAGCCAAGATTCAGGGATCACTGAAGCTTTCTTT. Its protein product is CASSQDSGITEAFF. The rearrangement uses TRBV4-3 and TRBJ1-1, with D perhaps TRBD1 (5 bases). The CDR3 totals 14 residues. Trimming left V 0 bases short and J 4 bases short, with 9 bases between. Germline V lookup: CDR1 LGHNA, CDR2 YSLEER.

The table lists this clonotype with many counts. This chain uses TRBV28 with TRBJ2-5; D is possibly TRBD1 (6 bases). The CDR3 runs to 16 residues. The germline gives CDR1 MDHEN, CDR2 SYDVKM. Trimming took off 0 bases at V and 2 bases at J, with 13 bases between the two ends. CDR3 DNA: TGTGCCAGCAGTTTATGGGCAGGGGCCGTACAAGAGACCCAGTACTTC. This gives the protein CASSLWAGAVQETQYF.

In its sample, this clonotype was seen a few times. The genes are TRBV7-2 and TRBJ2-3, with 9 bases that match TRBD2. Germline lookup yields CDR1 SGHTA and CDR2 FQGNSA. CDR3 length: 15 amino acids. Trimming at V came to 5 bases and at J to 6 bases, leaving 9 bases not matched to a gene. The CDR3 here is CASSTTSGPGDTQYF. The DNA for the CDR3 is TGTGCCAGCAGCACGACTAGCGGTCCGGGTGATACGCAGTATTTT.

The V gene is TRBV28, the J gene TRBJ1-2; no clear D gene. V was shortened by 8 bases and J by 4 bases, with 11 bases between the two germline ends. CDR3 length equals 12 residues. Per the germline V gene, CDR1 is MDHEN and CDR2 is SYDVKM. The CDR3 DNA sequence: TGTGCCAGCGTCCGGGCTAGCTATGGCTACACCTTC. Amino acids: CASVRASYGYTF.

The V gene is TRBV7-9, the J gene TRBJ1-6; D remains ambiguous. CDR3 size: 17 residues. V was shortened by 5 bases and J by 10 bases, with 24 bases between the two germline ends. CDR1 and CDR2 (germline): SEHNR, FQNEAQ (reference sequence). CDR3 nucleotides: TGTGCCAGCAGCCGCGGCCGAATGGGAAGAGGGAGCTCACCCCTCCACTTT. Translating it yields CASSRGRMGRGSSPLHF.

This clonotype showed up just a few times. The chain carries TRBV6-4 and TRBJ2-2; D is undetermined. Germline V CDR1 and CDR2: MRHNA, SNTAGT. Trimming pared 2 bases from V and 2 bases from J, leaving 0 bases between. The CDR3 length is 12 residues. DNA of the CDR3: TGTGCCAGCAGTGACAACACCGGGGAGCTGTTTTTT. It specifies CASSDNTGELFF.

This clonotype was observed many times. The V call is TRBV6-2 or TRBV6-3, the J call TRBJ1-6, with 9 nucleotides matching TRBD1. CDR3 length equals 15 residues. Germline V lookup: CDR1 MNHEY, CDR2 SVGEGT. The J segment lost 7 bases and the V segment lost 7 bases, leaving 8 bases of the junction unmatched. The chain's CDR3 is CASKTGQGKNSPLHF. CDR3 sequence (DNA): TGTGCCAGCAAGACGGGACAGGGAAAAAATTCACCCCTCCACTTT.

This clonotype was detected many times. The V and J genes are TRBV7-2 and TRBJ2-1, with 11 bases lining up with TRBD2. The CDR3 spans 18 residues. The trim removed 3 bases at V and 6 bases at J, leaving 13 bases unmatched. Germline V gives CDR1 SGHTA, CDR2 FQGNSA. In nucleotides, the CDR3 is TGTGCCAGCAGCTTCTCGAGCATGACTAGCGGGGCCCTCAATGAGCAGTTCTTC. This encodes CASSFSSMTSGALNEQFF. Drawing the rest from reference TRBV7-2 and TRBJ2-1, the complete variable domain is GAGVSQSPSNKVTEKGKDVELRCDPISGHTALYWYRQSLGQGLEFLIYFQGNSAPDKSGLPSDRFSAERTGGSVSTLTIQRTQQEDSAVYLCASSFSSMTSGALNEQFFGPGTRLTVL.

This clonotype has a count of ten or more. Here the CDR3 reads CASGLALREQYF. The CDR3 bases are TGTGCCAGCGGACTAGCCCTCCGGGAGCAGTACTTC. The chain employs TRBV28 and TRBJ2-7; 8 bases line up with TRBD2. The trim removed 8 bases at V and 7 bases at J, leaving 7 bases unmatched. The CDR3 is 12 amino acids. Germline loops: CDR1 MDHEN, CDR2 SYDVKM.

This clonotype was seen ten or more times. This chain uses TRBV7-9 with TRBJ1-3; D not certain. This CDR3 spans 15 amino acids. With 1 base removed from V and 1 base from J, the gap between germline ends came to 8 bases. The V gene's germline CDR1 is SEHNR and CDR2 FQNEAQ (reference sequence). The CDR3 sequence is CASSLVRQSGNTIYF. The CDR3 region has the DNA TGTGCCAGCAGCTTAGTTCGGCAGTCTGGAAACACCATATATTTT. Full variable domain (remainder filled in from reference TRBV7-9 and TRBJ1-3): DTGVSQNPRHKITKRGQNVTFRCDPISEHNRLYWYRQTLGQGPEFLTYFQNEAQLEKSRLLSDRFSAERPKGSFSTLEIQRTEQGDSAMYLCASSLVRQSGNTIYFGEGSWLTVV.

There are many counts of this clonotype. In DNA, the CDR3 is TGTGCCAGCAGTTTAGCGGGGGACACTGAAGCTTTCTTT. This sequence encodes CASSLAGDTEAFF. The chain joins TRBV12-3 or TRBV12-4 to TRBJ1-1, with a tentative D call TRBD1 (5 bases). Trimming took off 0 bases at V and 3 bases at J, with 5 bases between the two ends. CDR3 size: 13 residues.

This clonotype was counted at least ten times. The chain links TRBV7-2 to TRBJ2-1; 7 bases are shared with TRBD2. Trimming at V came to 0 bases and at J to 3 bases, leaving 5 bases not matched to a gene. Germline V gene data show CDR1 as SGHTA and CDR2 as FQGNSA. This CDR3 contains 16 residues. The CDR3 spells CASSLALASGYNEQFF. The CDR3 DNA is TGTGCCAGCAGCTTAGCGCTCGCTAGCGGCTACAATGAGCAGTTCTTC.

The gene calls are TRBV19 and TRBJ1-1, with 8 positions matching TRBD1. Looked up from germline, CDR1 is LNHDA and CDR2 is SQIVND (reference sequence). This CDR3 region has 17 residues. Trimming removed 7 bases from V and 0 bases from J; junction bases left unmatched: 13. This CDR3 reads CASNQWTGIGVNTEAFF. In nucleotides, the CDR3 is TGTGCCAGTAATCAATGGACAGGGATAGGCGTGAACACTGAAGCTTTCTTT.

The chain links TRBV12-3 or TRBV12-4 to TRBJ2-3, with D possibly being TRBD2 (6 bases). V shed 5 bases and J shed 3 bases, with 12 bases lying between them. The CDR3 consists of 14 residues. For the CDR3, the DNA is TGTGCCAGCAGTCGCGGGGCGACGACAGATACGCAGTATTTT. Its protein is CASSRGATTDTQYF.

This clonotype has at least ten counts. In DNA form, the CDR3 reads TGCAGTGCTAGAGTCGGGGGCTACACTGAAGCTTTCTTT. Encoded protein: CSARVGGYTEAFF. This sequence joins TRBV20-1 and TRBJ1-1; D is perhaps TRBD1 (6 bases). V was clipped by 1 base and J by 3 bases, with 9 bases between them. CDR3 size: 13 residues. Per germline, CDR1 DFQATT and CDR2 SNEGSKA (reference sequence).

The CDR3 reads CASSLGPGRSYNEQFF. In DNA, the CDR3 is TGCGCCAGCAGCTTGGGACCAGGGAGATCCTACAATGAGCAGTTCTTC. The chain employs TRBV5-1 and TRBJ2-1; perhaps D is TRBD1 or TRBD2 (5 bases each). Trimming cost V 0 bases and J 1 base, with 11 bases left between them. From germline, CDR1 is SGHRS and CDR2 YFSETQ. The CDR3 runs to 16 residues.

This clonotype showed up many times. The chain combines TRBV7-2 with TRBJ2-1, with 9 bases lining up with TRBD1. V gave up 2 bases and J gave up 7 bases; unmatched junction bases: 6. This CDR3 has 15 residues. Germline CDR1 is SGHTA and CDR2 is FQGNSA. CDR3 nucleotides: TGTGCCAGCAGCTTATGGGGACAGGGCGAGAATGAGCAGTTCTTC. As protein: CASSLWGQGENEQFF.

This clonotype was seen at least ten times. This chain joins TRBV12-3 or TRBV12-4 and TRBJ2-7; the D call may be TRBD1 or TRBD2 (5 bases each). With 1 base removed from V and 3 bases from J, the gap between germline ends came to 10 bases. This CDR3 has 14 amino acids. This chain's CDR3 is CASSLGGEIYEQYF. The DNA of the CDR3 is TGTGCCAGCAGTTTAGGAGGGGAAATCTACGAGCAGTACTTC.

This clonotype has a count of ten or more. The J gene is TRBJ1-2, the V gene TRBV7-2; no definite D call. V dropped 5 bases and J dropped 6 bases, with 10 bases sitting between them. CDR3 length: 12 residues. Germline values: CDR1 SGHTA, CDR2 FQGNSA. The CDR3 is CASSPSLHGYTF. DNA for the CDR3: TGTGCCAGCAGCCCCAGTCTACATGGCTACACCTTC.

At least ten counts were recorded for this clonotype. This chain links TRBV7-8 with TRBJ1-1, with a weak D call TRBD1 (6 bases). Trimming stripped 1 base from V and 0 bases from J, with 9 bases between. The CDR3 length is 15 residues. Germline V gene sequence: CDR1 SGHVS, CDR2 FQNEAQ. Here the CDR3 DNA reads TGTGCCAGCAGCTTAGTGGCAGGGGTGAACACTGAAGCTTTCTTT. This translates into CASSLVAGVNTEAFF.